The 28 T cell receptor beta chains below come from one sample, sequenced in a study of siplizumab effects on memory and regulatory T cells. TCRdb keeps only in-frame clones here, not all; method: immunoSEQ multiplex PCR. In the table there are more than 85,000 clones, about 91% of which are singletons. Sequencing was performed on CD4+ T cells sorted from blood. These TCRs come from a human donor in good health. Some clones in this sample may be carry-over from other donors' samples.

The chain uses TRBV5-1 and TRBJ1-5; D perhaps matches TRBD1 (5 bases). Trimming pared 4 bases from V and 2 bases from J, leaving 16 bases between. This CDR3 is built from 16 residues. Germline CDR1 and CDR2: SGHRS and YFSETQ. The CDR3 loop reads CASSPMGGSGNQPQHF. The CDR3 DNA follows: TGCGCCAGCAGCCCCATGGGGGGGAGCGGCAATCAGCCCCAGCATTTT.

CDR3 sequence: CASSEKVGYATSTDTQYF. The CDR3 nucleotides are TGTGCCAGCAGTGAAAAAGTCGGTTATGCCACTAGCACAGATACGCAGTATTTT. The V and J genes are TRBV25-1 and TRBJ2-3; no reliable D call. V shed 2 bases and J shed 0 bases, with 18 bases lying between them. The germline V gene encodes CDR1 MGHDK and CDR2 SYGVNS. The CDR3 loop spans 18 amino acids. Using reference TRBV25-1 and TRBJ2-3 for the parts outside the CDR3, the full variable domain is EADIYQTPRYLVIGTGKKITLECSQTMGHDKMYWYQQDPGMELHLIHYSYGVNSTEKGDLSSESTVSRIRTEHFPLTLESARPSHTSQYLCASSEKVGYATSTDTQYFGPGTRLTVL.

V and J are TRBV19 and TRBJ2-3; tentatively, D is TRBD1 (5 bases). From germline, CDR1 is LNHDA and CDR2 SQIVND (reference sequence). This CDR3 is built from 17 residues. Trimming took off 3 bases at V and 1 base at J, with 17 bases between the two ends. The DNA of the CDR3 is TGTGCCAGTAGTATCCCCATAAGGGGCGCGGGCACAGATACGCAGTATTTT. Protein product: CASSIPIRGAGTDTQYF.

This clone has a handful of counts. Here the CDR3 reads CASNMLDGREQYF. In DNA, the CDR3 is TGTGCCAGTAACATGCTGGATGGGCGCGAGCAGTACTTC. The V and J genes are TRBV6-6 and TRBJ2-7; D gene uncertain. Between the trimmed V and J ends, which lost 9 bases and 6 bases, there was a span of 18 bases. The CDR3 sequence is 13 residues long. Germline-derived CDR1 and CDR2 are MNHNY and SVGAGI (reference sequence).

This rearrangement joins TRBV6-1 to TRBJ2-1; TRBD2 agrees at 13 bases. CDR3 length: 15 amino acids. Germline CDR1 reads MNHNS; CDR2 reads SASEGT. The V gene end was trimmed by 4 bases and the J gene end by 7 bases; junction bases not matched to a gene: 4. CDR3 sequence reads: CASSAGTSGTNEQFF. The CDR3 DNA is TGTGCCAGCAGTGCCGGGACTAGCGGGACTAATGAGCAGTTCTTC.

V usage is TRBV27 and J usage is TRBJ2-5; weak D call: TRBD2 (6 bases). The CDR3 is 13 residues long. In germline, CDR1 is MNHEY, CDR2 SMNVEV (reference sequence). Between the trimmed V and J ends, which lost 3 bases and 4 bases, there was a span of 9 bases. The CDR3, as DNA: TGTGCCAGCAGTTTCTGGGGAGGAGAGACCCAGTACTTC. This encodes CASSFWGGETQYF.

Remarks on this clone: Other nucleotide sequences in the sample specify the same CDR3. The chain is built from TRBV18 and TRBJ2-5, with D unclear. The germline V gene encodes CDR1 KGHSH and CDR2 LQKENI. CDR3 length equals 13 residues. Deletions cut 4 bases from V and 5 bases from J, with 11 bases between. The CDR3 DNA follows: TGTGCCAGCTCACTTGATCCCGAGGAGACCCAGTACTTC. Translated: CASSLDPEETQYF.

The chain uses TRBV27 and TRBJ2-2; TRBD1 agrees at 7 bases. V shed 2 bases and J 1 base; nucleotides not matched to a gene: 1. Germline V gives CDR1 MNHEY, CDR2 SMNVEV (reference sequence). The CDR3 contains 15 residues. CDR3 protein: CASSLRQGNTGELFF. The CDR3 DNA reads TGTGCCAGCAGTTTACGACAGGGGAACACCGGGGAGCTGTTTTTT.

This sequence joins TRBV28 and TRBJ1-1; D call uncertain. Germline V gives CDR1 MDHEN, CDR2 SYDVKM. V was pared by 6 bases and J by 5 bases, with 16 bases between. CDR3 length: 14 amino acids. The CDR3 DNA sequence: TGTGCCAGCAGCGTCCCTTTAGCCCTTACTGAAGCTTTCTTT. Translating it yields CASSVPLALTEAFF.

This clone was detected a few times. The rearrangement uses TRBV4-1 and TRBJ1-1; D gene ambiguous. Trimming pared 0 bases from V and 0 bases from J, leaving 11 bases between. This CDR3 has 16 amino acids. CDR1 is MGHRA, CDR2 YSYEKL, per germline. In DNA form, the CDR3 reads TGCGCCAGCAGCCAAGAGACGCGACTGGTGAACACTGAAGCTTTCTTT. It is translated as CASSQETRLVNTEAFF.

This clone came up a few times. The V call is TRBV6-1, the J call TRBJ1-2, with 7 positions matching TRBD1. V lost 0 bases to trimming and J lost 8 bases; unmatched junction nucleotides: 9. Germline loops: CDR1 MNHNS, CDR2 SASEGT. The CDR3 contains 15 residues. The CDR3: CASSEARGTAIGYTF. The CDR3, as DNA: TGTGCCAGCAGTGAAGCGCGCGGGACAGCGATCGGCTACACCTTC.

The gene calls are TRBV5-1 and TRBJ2-5, with TRBD1 identical over 10 bases. Germline V gene lookup returns CDR1 SGHRS and CDR2 YFSETQ. V gave up 4 bases and J gave up 4 bases; unmatched junction bases: 4. This CDR3 is 14 amino acids long. The CDR3 DNA reads TGCGCCAGCAGCCCCGGACAGGGGGGAGAGACCCAGTACTTC. Protein sequence: CASSPGQGGETQYF.

A few counts support this clone. The chain joins TRBV5-6 to TRBJ1-5; D is ambiguous. The germline V gene has CDR1 SGHDT and CDR2 YYEEEE. CDR3 length: 16 residues. The V gene lost 2 bases and the J gene lost 1 base, with 13 bases spanning the gap. The CDR3 reads CASSLGGMGSNQPQHF. DNA of the CDR3: TGTGCCAGCAGCTTAGGAGGGATGGGAAGCAATCAGCCCCAGCATTTT.

The rearrangement links TRBV2 to TRBJ2-5, with D perhaps given as TRBD1 or TRBD2 (7 bases each). The CDR3 sequence is 14 residues long. Germline CDR1 SNHLY, CDR2 FYNNEI. V gave up 11 bases and J gave up 5 bases, with 21 bases separating them. The CDR3 region has the DNA TGTGCCTACGAGGGGGCGGGGGCCTTGGAGACCCAGTACTTC. Its protein is CAYEGAGALETQYF.

V gene TRBV6-5 combines with J gene TRBJ2-1; D possibly corresponds to TRBD2 (6 bases). The CDR3 length is 12 residues. CDR1 and CDR2 (germline): MNHEY, SVGAGI. The germline V and J ends were trimmed by 2 bases and 10 bases, with 9 bases remaining between them. The CDR3 DNA reads TGTGCCAGCAGTTACGTTGCGGGGGAGCAGTTCTTC. Amino acid sequence: CASSYVAGEQFF.

The rearrangement joins TRBV7-9 to TRBJ2-6; D might be TRBD1 or TRBD2, each matching 5 bases. CDR1 SEHNR and CDR2 FQNEAQ come from the germline V gene (reference sequence). The length of the CDR3 is 14 residues. Trimming stripped 2 bases from V and 9 bases from J, with 11 bases between. CDR3 coding DNA: TGTGCCAGCAGCTTATTCGAGGGGAACAACGTCCTGACTTTC. Protein sequence: CASSLFEGNNVLTF.

With regard to this clone: Mismatch with germline at one junction end may stem from a read error. This chain joins TRBV2 and TRBJ2-3; D not certain. The CDR3 sequence is 15 residues long. The germline V gene encodes CDR1 SNHLY and CDR2 FYNNEI. This chain's CDR3 is CANSVNRVGTDTQYF. CDR3 DNA sequence: TGTGCCAACAGTGTCAATAGGGTGGGGACAGATACGCAGTATTTT.

The V gene is TRBV4-2, the J gene TRBJ2-3; 9 nucleotides line up with TRBD2. The CDR3 totals 18 residues. With 0 bases clipped from V and 3 bases from J, the junction kept 10 bases outside the gene matches. Germline CDR1 reads LGHNA; CDR2 reads YNFKEQ. Here the CDR3 reads CASSQEASGNSKTDTQYF. CDR3 coding DNA: TGTGCCAGCAGCCAAGAGGCTAGCGGGAATTCTAAGACAGATACGCAGTATTTT.

The V call is TRBV5-1, the J call TRBJ2-2; 7 nucleotides line up with TRBD1. Per germline, CDR1 SGHRS and CDR2 YFSETQ. The J segment lost 4 bases and the V segment lost 5 bases, leaving 5 bases of the junction unmatched. CDR3 length: 14 residues. CDR3 nucleotide sequence: TGCGCCAGCAGAAACAGGGGCGGCACCGGGGAGCTGTTTTTT. Protein product: CASRNRGGTGELFF.

The rearrangement links TRBV29-1 to TRBJ1-5, with 7 bases lining up with TRBD1. Looked up from germline, CDR1 is SQVTM and CDR2 is ANQGSEA. Trimming at V came to 3 bases and at J to 4 bases, leaving 6 bases not matched to a gene. This CDR3 contains 14 residues. CDR3 DNA: TGCAGCGTTGATTCTGGGACAGCTAATCAGCCCCAGCATTTT. It yields the protein CSVDSGTANQPQHF.

The V gene is TRBV27, the J gene TRBJ1-4; D remains unclear. Trimming stripped 9 bases from V and 5 bases from J, with 13 bases between. The CDR3 contains 13 residues. The germline CDR1 and CDR2 sequences are MNHEY and SMNVEV (reference sequence). The CDR3 nucleotides are TGTGCCAGTAAATCCCTACTAAATGAAAAACTGTTTTTT. This gives the protein CASKSLLNEKLFF.

The chain couples TRBV10-3 to TRBJ2-5; 8 bases match TRBD2. This CDR3 contains 18 residues. CDR1 is ENHRY and CDR2 is SYGVKD in the germline V gene. V shed 2 bases, J shed 9 bases, and the junction held 20 bases outside the gene matches. The CDR3 is CAISEQPLAGGAGGAQYF. Written as DNA, the CDR3 is TGTGCCATCAGTGAGCAGCCTTTGGCGGGAGGCGCGGGCGGGGCCCAGTACTTC.

V gene TRBV5-5 combines with J gene TRBJ2-3, with TRBD2 identical over 9 bases. Germline trimming cut 3 bases from V and 3 bases from J; bases unmatched to any gene: 11. Germline V gene data show CDR1 as SGHKS and CDR2 as YYEKEE (reference sequence). CDR3 length: 17 residues. The CDR3 region is CASSSGLFAGGTDTQYF. CDR3 bases: TGTGCCAGCAGCTCCGGTTTGTTTGCGGGAGGGACAGATACGCAGTATTTT.

V is TRBV9 and J is TRBJ2-2; D uncertain. CDR3 length: 13 amino acids. Germline assignment: CDR1 SGDLS and CDR2 YYNGEE. V lost 0 bases to trimming and J lost 7 bases, with 7 bases between them. CDR3 DNA: TGTGCCAGCAGCGTAGTTGGTATCGGGGAGCTGTTTTTT. Translation: CASSVVGIGELFF.

This chain links TRBV28 with TRBJ2-3; no clear D. Germline V CDR1 and CDR2: MDHEN, SYDVKM. This CDR3 is 16 amino acids long. V lost 2 bases, J lost 2 bases, and 14 bases lay in between. As DNA, the CDR3 is TGTGCCAGCAGTTTACTTAGGGCGGTGCCCACAGATACGCAGTATTTT. It specifies CASSLLRAVPTDTQYF.

The J gene is TRBJ2-7, the V gene TRBV7-8; 12 nucleotides agree with TRBD1. The germline gives CDR1 SGHVS, CDR2 FQNEAQ. The V segment lost 2 bases and the J segment 7 bases; nucleotides outside the gene matches: 12. This CDR3 region has 17 residues. The CDR3 protein is CASSLMGTGGRLGEQYF. CDR3 bases: TGTGCCAGCAGCTTAATGGGGACAGGGGGCCGCTTGGGTGAGCAGTACTTC.

The gene calls are TRBV5-1 and TRBJ2-2, with D hard to call. Between the trimmed V and J ends, which lost 4 bases and 5 bases, there was a span of 12 bases. The CDR3 has 14 residues. Germline V gene lookup returns CDR1 SGHRS and CDR2 YFSETQ. CDR3 residues: CASSPVGVTGELFF. The CDR3 region has the DNA TGCGCCAGCAGCCCGGTTGGGGTTACCGGGGAGCTGTTTTTT.

The J gene is TRBJ1-2, the V gene TRBV29-1; D ambiguous. V was shortened by 4 bases and J by 10 bases, with 16 bases between the two germline ends. The CDR3 spans 12 residues. Looked up from germline, CDR1 is SQVTM and CDR2 is ANQGSEA. The CDR3 loop reads CSVGARAVDYTF. CDR3 coding DNA: TGCAGCGTTGGGGCAAGGGCAGTGGACTACACCTTC.